The clone carrying this TCR beta chain was counted only a few times. Its antigen is still unknown. This CDR3 has 15 amino acids. The junction had 11 bases not matched to a gene; V was cut back by 4 bases and J by 8 bases. CDR1 is SGDLS, CDR2 YYNGEE, per germline. As the method for making TCR beta libraries, quantitative 5'-RACE with molecular barcodes was used. TCRdb called the 5' RACE reads again in MiXCR, with one record for every CDR3 protein. The sample shows under 150,000 distinct CDR3 sequences, approximately 17% of them seen only once. This sample is drawn from a study of CD8 T cells in ankylosing spondylitis. General study findings and limits: Blood from ankylosing spondylitis patients appeared to carry a characteristic roughly 8-variant TCR beta motif. The study looked at matched synovial fluid samples from ankylosing spondylitis patients. Disease-linked clones were reported to be significantly enriched there.

This chain links TRBV9 with TRBJ2-1, with 8 bases aligning to TRBD2. Sequenced sample: blood, either unsorted or a sorted T cell fraction (not recorded which). This clonotype was obtained from a male donor with ankylosing spondylitis. For the CDR3, the DNA is TGTGCCAGCAGCTTTAGCGGGGCGGAGGGAGATGAGCAGTTCTTC. Translating gives CASSFSGAEGDEQFF.